These T cell receptor beta chains were read from a single sample in a study of blood T cell repertoires in COVID-19. Sequencing was performed with immunoSEQ multiplex PCR; in TCRdb, only in-frame clones are kept and a portion is missing. The sample lists roughly 78,000 clones, about 89% occurring once. Sequencing was performed on peripheral blood. These TCRs come from a woman aged 60-75 years with acute or convalescent COVID-19. Both conserved end residues are part of each CDR3. A D gene is named only where the DNA matches it firmly. Only part of the rows carry a size: once, few, many, or a class if the clone is expanded.

j_gene,abundance,v_gene,d_gene,CDR3aa,CDR3nt
TRBJ2-5,-,TRBV15,TRBD1,CATSSPTGGQETQYF,TGTGCCACCAGCAGCCCGACAGGGGGCCAAGAGACCCAGTACTTC
TRBJ2-5,-,TRBV23-1,TRBD2,CASSHLICGGTQETQYF,TGCGCCAGCAGTCACCTTATCTGCGGGGGGACTCAAGAGACCCAGTACTTC
TRBJ1-1,-,TRBV6-2/TRBV6-3,-,CASSWQTGNTEAFF,TGTGCCAGCAGTTGGCAGACAGGGAACACTGAAGCTTTCTTT
TRBJ2-3,-,TRBV11-2,-,CASSLLAARSTDTQYF,TGTGCCAGCAGCTTACTGGCGGCTAGATCCACAGATACGCAGTATTTT
TRBJ1-1,-,TRBV6-5,TRBD1,CASQNRGKAFF,TGTGCCTCCCAAAACAGGGGGAAAGCTTTCTTT
TRBJ2-2,-,TRBV19,-,CASSIAERTGELFF,TGTGCCAGTAGTATAGCCGAGCGCACCGGGGAGCTGTTTTTT
TRBJ2-7,-,TRBV19,-,CASSIASGRSYEQYF,TGTGCCAGTAGTATAGCTTCAGGTCGCTCCTACGAGCAGTACTTC
TRBJ2-3,-,TRBV18,-,CASSPPVVGAGDTQYF,TGTGCCAGCTCACCTCCCGTTGTGGGAGCTGGAGATACGCAGTATTTT
TRBJ2-7,few,TRBV4-1,TRBD2,CASRPTSGSYEQYF,TGCGCCAGCAGACCAACTAGCGGGAGCTACGAGCAGTACTTC
TRBJ2-7,-,TRBV19,-,CASSTRWGPTYEQYF,TGTGCCAGTAGTACCCGGTGGGGCCCGACCTACGAGCAGTACTTC
TRBJ2-1,-,TRBV29-1,TRBD1,CSTEGWTGNNEQFF,TGCAGCACTGAGGGTTGGACAGGCAACAATGAGCAGTTCTTC
TRBJ2-7,-,TRBV6-5,-,CASSYEEGHEQYF,TGTGCCAGCAGTTACGAGGAGGGCCACGAGCAGTACTTC
TRBJ1-1,-,TRBV30,-,CAWTNLADTEAFF,TGTGCCTGGACGAACCTGGCGGACACTGAAGCTTTCTTT
TRBJ2-1,-,TRBV7-8,-,CASTRQSYNEQFF,TGTGCCAGCACCCGACAGTCCTACAATGAGCAGTTCTTC
TRBJ2-2,-,TRBV10-3,TRBD1,CAITPGGTNTGELFF,TGTGCCATCACGCCAGGGGGAACGAACACCGGGGAGCTGTTTTTT
TRBJ1-3,-,TRBV4-3,-,CASSQGGAGNTIYF,TGCGCCAGCAGCCAAGGCGGGGCTGGAAACACCATATATTTT
TRBJ2-7,once,TRBV11-2,-,CASSSLRSTYRGEYF,TGTGCCAGCAGCTCGCTTAGGAGTACGTACCGGGGAGAGTACTTC
TRBJ2-1,-,TRBV7-3,TRBD1,CASSTGQPNEQFF,TGTGCCAGCAGCACGGGACAGCCCAATGAGCAGTTCTTC
TRBJ2-7,-,TRBV11-2,-,CASSRYRVYEQYF,TGTGCCAGCAGCCGCTACAGGGTCTACGAGCAGTACTTC
TRBJ1-1,-,TRBV5-6,TRBD1,CASSWDREVTEAFF,TGTGCCAGCAGTTGGGACAGGGAGGTCACTGAAGCTTTCTTT
TRBJ1-2,-,TRBV6-5,-,CASTLASGYGYTF,TGTGCCAGCACCCTTGCCAGTGGCTATGGCTACACCTTC
TRBJ2-1,-,TRBV6-2/TRBV6-3,TRBD2,CASSYGEGLGEYNEQFF,TGTGCCAGCAGTTACGGAGAAGGACTAGGGGAATACAATGAGCAGTTCTTC
TRBJ2-1,-,TRBV6-1,-,CASSDGGMNNEQFF,TGTGCCAGCAGTGATGGCGGGATGAACAATGAGCAGTTCTTC
TRBJ2-1,-,TRBV18,TRBD1,CASSKGTVSSYNEQFF,TGTGCCAGCTCAAAAGGGACAGTGAGCTCCTACAATGAGCAGTTCTTC
TRBJ1-2,-,TRBV7-9,-,CASSYDGNYGYTF,TGTGCCAGCAGCTATGACGGGAACTATGGCTACACCTTC
TRBJ1-6,few,TRBV7-9,-,CASSSQENSPLHF,TGTGCCAGCAGCTCACAGGAAAATTCACCCCTCCACTTT
TRBJ2-1,-,TRBV28,-,CASSYSGLPNEQFF,TGTGCCAGCAGTTACTCGGGACTCCCCAATGAGCAGTTCTTC
TRBJ2-3,-,TRBV29-1,TRBD1,CSAEQGARGDTQYF,TGCAGCGCCGAACAGGGGGCGCGGGGAGATACGCAGTATTTT
TRBJ2-7,-,TRBV28,-,CASRGGATYEQYF,TGTGCCAGCAGAGGAGGGGCAACCTACGAGCAGTACTTC
TRBJ1-5,-,TRBV19,-,CASSKFGGVNQPQHF,TGTGCCAGTAGTAAATTTGGGGGGGTTAATCAGCCCCAGCATTTT
TRBJ2-7,-,TRBV5-6,TRBD2,CASSRLAGEDEQYF,TGTGCCAGCAGCCGACTAGCGGGAGAGGACGAGCAGTACTTC
TRBJ2-2,-,TRBV5-4,TRBD2,CASSRSSGIAGELFF,TGTGCCAGCAGCCGTTCTAGCGGTATCGCCGGGGAGCTGTTTTTT
TRBJ2-1,-,TRBV12-3/TRBV12-4,-,CASSAAYNEQFF,TGTGCCAGTAGCGCAGCCTACAATGAGCAGTTCTTC
TRBJ2-1,once,TRBV7-3,TRBD1,CASTRQGVNEQFF,TGTGCCAGCACTCGACAGGGGGTAAATGAGCAGTTCTTC
TRBJ2-3,-,TRBV18,-,CASSPSWGGTDTQYF,TGTGCCAGCTCACCGTCGTGGGGGGGCACAGATACGCAGTATTTT
TRBJ1-1,-,TRBV24-1,-,CATSDWAGKNLRNTEAFF,TGTGCCACCAGTGATTGGGCAGGAAAGAATCTCAGGAACACTGAAGCTTTCTTT
TRBJ2-3,few,TRBV11-2,-,CASSLVGATSNTQYF,TGTGCCAGCAGCTTAGTAGGGGCGACATCAAATACGCAGTATTTT
TRBJ2-7,once,TRBV6-2/TRBV6-3,TRBD2,CASSPGGSIYEQYF,TGTGCCAGCAGCCCGGGAGGCAGTATCTACGAGCAGTACTTC
TRBJ1-2,-,TRBV7-9,TRBD1,CASSLQGVYYGYTF,TGTGCCAGCAGCCTACAGGGGGTGTACTATGGCTACACCTTC
TRBJ2-7,-,TRBV7-2,-,CASRLQESSYEQYF,TGTGCCAGCAGGCTACAGGAGAGCTCCTACGAGCAGTACTTC
TRBJ1-1,-,TRBV7-6,TRBD1,CASSYSPGQMNTEAFF,TGTGCCAGCAGCTATTCGCCGGGACAGATGAACACTGAAGCTTTCTTT
TRBJ1-2,-,TRBV6-5,TRBD1,CASGTGGFYYGYTF,TGTGCCAGCGGGACAGGGGGCTTCTACTATGGCTACACCTTC
TRBJ2-7,-,TRBV28,TRBD2,CASSLGTSGSYEQYF,TGTGCCAGCAGTTTAGGGACTAGCGGCTCCTACGAGCAGTACTTC
TRBJ1-1,few,TRBV18,TRBD1,CASSLGQGSTEAFF,TGTGCCAGCTCACTTGGACAGGGGAGCACTGAAGCTTTCTTT
TRBJ2-2,-,TRBV7-2,-,CASSPSRGRTGELFF,TGTGCCAGCAGCCCTAGTAGGGGCCGAACCGGGGAGCTGTTTTTT